The next 2 T cell receptor beta chains were all read from a single sample in a study of cytomegalovirus exposure and HLA in healthy donors (TCRdb year 2017). The method was the immunoSEQ multiplex PCR assay. The multiplex PCR relied on a mix of 60 forward primers for TCR Vbeta segments and 13 reverse primers for TCR Jbeta segments. What TCRdb holds here is the immuneACCESS table cut down to in-frame rearrangements. Part of the clones is not present; checked against another copy, under half of the missing clones reflect an unresolved V gene, and the others are unexplained. The table for this sample lists roughly 150,000 clones; 68% of them were counted only once. Clones ranked in the top ten supply about 10% of the sample. The sequenced sample was PBMCs. These receptors were obtained from a man under 40 in good health and CMV-seropositive.

CDR3 bases: TGCAGTGCACCGACAGAAACTGAAGCTTTCTTT. Its translation: CSAPTETEAFF. The rearrangement uses TRBV20-1 and TRBJ1-1, with D tentatively TRBD1 (5 bases). There are 11 residues in the CDR3. Germline V gene sequence: CDR1 DFQATT, CDR2 SNEGSKA (reference sequence). V was cut by 6 bases and J by 5 bases, with 10 bases left in between.

The chain joins TRBV5-4 to TRBJ2-7; 9 bases agree with TRBD2. The V segment lost 7 bases and the J segment 0 bases; nucleotides outside the gene matches: 5. CDR3 length: 14 amino acids. Germline values: CDR1 SGHNT, CDR2 YYREEE (reference sequence). The CDR3 bases are TGTGCCAGCGGCACTAGCGGGTTCTCCTACGAGCAGTACTTC. It specifies CASGTSGFSYEQYF.